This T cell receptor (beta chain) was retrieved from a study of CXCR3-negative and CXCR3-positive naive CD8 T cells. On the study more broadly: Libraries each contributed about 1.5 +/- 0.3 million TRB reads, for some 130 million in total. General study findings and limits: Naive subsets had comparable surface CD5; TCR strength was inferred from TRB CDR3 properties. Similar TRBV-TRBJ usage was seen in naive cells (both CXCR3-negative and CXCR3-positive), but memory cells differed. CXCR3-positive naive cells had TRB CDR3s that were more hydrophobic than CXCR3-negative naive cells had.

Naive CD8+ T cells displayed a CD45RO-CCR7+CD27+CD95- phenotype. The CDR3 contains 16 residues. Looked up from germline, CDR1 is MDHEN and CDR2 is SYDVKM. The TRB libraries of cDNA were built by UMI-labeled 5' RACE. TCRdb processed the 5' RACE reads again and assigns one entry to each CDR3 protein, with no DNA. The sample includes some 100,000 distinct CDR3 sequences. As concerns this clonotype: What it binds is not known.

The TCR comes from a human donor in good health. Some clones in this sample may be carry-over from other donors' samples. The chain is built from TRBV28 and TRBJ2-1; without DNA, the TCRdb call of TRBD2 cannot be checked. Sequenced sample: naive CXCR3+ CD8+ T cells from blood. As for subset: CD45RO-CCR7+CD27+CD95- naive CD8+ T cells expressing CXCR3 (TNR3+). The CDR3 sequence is CASSATSGSSYNEQFF.